This entry concerns a single T cell receptor (beta chain). Its target is unknown. Per the germline V gene, CDR1 is SEHNR and CDR2 is FQNEAQ (reference sequence). This CDR3 has 16 amino acids. The V gene end was trimmed by 4 bases and the J gene end by 2 bases; junction bases not matched to a gene: 9. Regions amplified from RNA transcripts were the TCR beta CDR3 regions. The TCR CDR3 first-round RT-PCR relied on the HTBI primer set. Using its own MiXCR run on the multiplex PCR reads, TCRdb lists one record per CDR3 protein. The top ten clones hold approximately 7.8% of a sample with under 300,000 distinct CDR3 sequences, 13% of them seen once. The data were obtained in a study of T cells in Graves' hyperthyroidism and ophthalmopathy. Study findings and constraints: A model of 13 V-J pairs discriminated ophthalmopathy from stable hyperthyroidism.

The sample was blood. The origin of this receptor is a woman aged 30 to 39 with Graves' hyperthyroidism that later progressed to Graves' ophthalmopathy. This chain uses TRBV7-9 with TRBJ2-5, with 8 positions matching TRBD2. The CDR3: CASSSRRTSGQETQYF. In nucleotides, the CDR3 is TGTGCCAGCAGCTCGAGGAGAACTAGCGGACAAGAGACCCAGTACTTC.